This T cell receptor beta chain originates from a study of human T cells and chemical hapten exposure. In the study overall: 2% DPC applied to a 2 cm by 2 cm arm area sensitized donors. DPC at 0.01% went onto the upper back in patch tests, read at 6 days.

It was the library that attached unique molecular identifiers to individual cDNA molecules. TCRdb re-analysed the RACE reads in MiXCR, keeping a single row per CDR3 protein. The sample includes about 140,000 distinct CDR3 sequences, about 10% of them seen just once. Stated time point: patch test 2, 6 weeks after DPC sensitization. Documented treatment: therapeutic diphenylcyclopropenone sensitization with weekly scalp DPC. As to this clonotype: The CDR3 ends on some other residue instead of the conserved phenylalanine or tryptophan, so this is likely a read error.

The CDR3 has 14 residues. CDR1 DFQATT and CDR2 SNEGSKA come from the germline V gene (reference sequence). Trimming at V came to 5 bases and at J to 6 bases, leaving 9 bases not matched to a gene. This TCR derives from a woman aged 45-65 years with alopecia areata. Some clones in this sample may be carry-over from other donors' samples. Sample: whole blood, taken in connection with sensitization to the hapten diphenylcyclopropenone (DPC). This chain joins TRBV20-1 and TRBJ2-2, with 7 bases identical to TRBD1. The CDR3 spells CSAWTGQGPGELFS. Written as DNA, the CDR3 is TGCAGTGCTTGGACAGGTCAGGGACCCGGGGAGCTGTTTTCT.